Each of the 29 T cell receptor beta chains below was sequenced from the same sample in a study of T cells after yellow fever vaccination. TCRdb processed the 5' RACE reads anew with MiXCR; each CDR3 protein has one entry. Of 300,000 to 400,000 distinct CDR3 sequences detected, less than 9.5% appear once; the ten largest clones hold 15% to 20%. Sample: PBMCs, taken roughly 47 days after the first yellow fever vaccination. All receptors derive from a man aged 18-30 years who received the YFV17D yellow fever vaccine.

This clonotype was counted between two and nine times. V and J are TRBV11-2 and TRBJ2-7, with 11 positions matching TRBD2. Germline CDR1 reads SGHAT; CDR2 reads FQNNGV. Trimming at V came to 5 bases and at J to 0 bases, leaving 18 bases not matched to a gene. This CDR3 region has 20 residues. In DNA, the CDR3 is TGTGCCAGCAGCCGCCAAATCGGTGGACTAGCGGGCTCGAGCTCCTACGAGCAGTACTTC. It is translated as CASSRQIGGLAGSSSYEQYF.

The chain recombines TRBV6-5 with TRBJ2-1; 11 bases line up with TRBD2. The germline gives CDR1 MNHEY, CDR2 SVGAGI. This CDR3 comprises 16 residues. Trimming cost V 4 bases and J 7 bases; bases outside gene matches: 9. The CDR3 DNA sequence: TGTGCCAGCAGTTTTCCACTAGCGGGGGCGACAAATGAGCAGTTCTTC. This codes for CASSFPLAGATNEQFF.

The chain has TRBV11-2 and TRBJ1-1, with a tentative D call TRBD1 (6 bases). Trimming shortened V by 2 bases and J by 6 bases, and 16 bases separated the two germline ends. Per germline, CDR1 SGHAT and CDR2 FQNNGV. This CDR3 is built from 15 residues. CDR3 nucleotide sequence: TGTGCCAGCAGCTTATGGGCAGGGGAAGGTTCTGAAGCTTTCTTT. This sequence encodes CASSLWAGEGSEAFF.

J is TRBJ2-2 and V is TRBV28; D gene ambiguous. This CDR3 comprises 12 residues. Trimming left V 6 bases short and J 4 bases short, with 6 bases between. CDR1 is MDHEN, CDR2 SYDVKM, per germline. Written as DNA, the CDR3 is TGTGCCAGCAGCAAGACCACCGGGGAGCTGTTTTTT. It is translated as CASSKTTGELFF.

This clonotype appeared a few times. The V call is TRBV7-9, the J call TRBJ2-3; weak D call: TRBD2 (6 bases). Trimming removed 4 bases at V and 0 bases at J, with 11 bases between. Per the germline V gene, CDR1 is SEHNR and CDR2 is FQNEAQ (reference sequence). The CDR3 totals 15 residues. The CDR3 loop is CASSSLAVSTDTQYF. The CDR3 DNA reads as TGTGCCAGCAGCTCGTTAGCGGTTAGCACAGATACGCAGTATTTT.

V is TRBV7-8 and J is TRBJ1-5; D unclear. CDR1 is SGHVS, CDR2 FQNEAQ, per germline. V lost 1 base and J 6 bases, leaving 19 bases between the germline ends. The CDR3 extends over 17 amino acids. CDR3 in amino acids: CASSLDGFGEVGQPQHF. Here the CDR3 DNA reads TGTGCCAGCAGCTTAGATGGCTTTGGGGAAGTTGGTCAGCCCCAGCATTTT.

V and J are TRBV5-1 and TRBJ2-2; no clear D gene. This CDR3 contains 16 residues. With 0 bases removed from V and 5 bases from J, the gap between germline ends came to 14 bases. Germline V gene data show CDR1 as SGHRS and CDR2 as YFSETQ. The CDR3 coding sequence is TGCGCCAGCAGCTTGGTTGTGTCCCCCGCAACCGGGGAGCTGTTTTTT. Translating gives CASSLVVSPATGELFF.

This chain connects TRBV7-9 to TRBJ1-1; maybe TRBD1 (6 bases). The V end was cut by 5 bases, the J end by 9 bases, with 19 bases between. This CDR3 has 14 amino acids. From germline, CDR1 is SEHNR and CDR2 FQNEAQ (reference sequence). The CDR3 region is CASSRVGGLAKAFF. The CDR3 DNA follows: TGTGCCAGCAGCCGTGTTGGGGGGCTAGCCAAAGCTTTCTTT. The whole variable domain, remainder taken from reference TRBV7-9 and TRBJ1-1, is DTGVSQNPRHKITKRGQNVTFRCDPISEHNRLYWYRQTLGQGPEFLTYFQNEAQLEKSRLLSDRFSAERPKGSFSTLEIQRTEQGDSAMYLCASSRVGGLAKAFFGQGTRLTVV.

This clonotype was seen more than once but under ten times. This rearrangement joins TRBV7-9 to TRBJ1-1; D call uncertain. CDR3 length equals 14 residues. CDR1 and CDR2 (germline): SEHNR, FQNEAQ (reference sequence). V lost 4 bases, J lost 1 base, and 10 bases lay in between. The CDR3: CASSYGNTNTEAFF. CDR3 nucleotides: TGTGCCAGCAGCTACGGGAACACGAACACTGAAGCTTTCTTT.

This clonotype was observed a handful of times. The chain employs TRBV27 and TRBJ2-4, with TRBD1 matching 7 bases. V gave up 4 bases and J gave up 8 bases; unmatched junction bases: 5. Germline CDR1 and CDR2: MNHEY and SMNVEV (reference sequence). CDR3 length equals 13 residues. CDR3 residues: CASSSWQGDIQYF. The CDR3, as DNA: TGTGCCAGCAGTTCCTGGCAGGGGGACATTCAGTACTTC.

The chain joins TRBV5-1 to TRBJ2-7, with D possibly being TRBD2 (5 bases). V dropped 4 bases and J dropped 3 bases, with 17 bases sitting between them. Germline CDR1 SGHRS, CDR2 YFSETQ. CDR3 length: 15 amino acids. The CDR3 DNA reads as TGCGCCAGCAGCCGTGCAAGCGGACGGTACTACGAGCAGTACGTC. Its protein is CASSRASGRYYEQYV.

This clonotype was detected a few times. The chain employs TRBV12-3 or TRBV12-4 and TRBJ1-2; D not resolved. The CDR3 runs to 14 residues. V lost 6 bases, J lost 4 bases, and 15 bases lay in between. The CDR3 protein is CASRPGQAVYGYTF. CDR3 coding DNA: TGTGCCAGCAGGCCGGGCCAGGCGGTCTATGGCTACACCTTC.

This clonotype has just a few counts. V usage is TRBV19 and J usage is TRBJ2-7; D is perhaps TRBD2 (6 bases). This CDR3 comprises 12 residues. Between the trimmed V and J ends, which lost 4 bases and 7 bases, there was a span of 11 bases. The germline V gene has CDR1 LNHDA and CDR2 SQIVND (reference sequence). The CDR3 coding sequence is TGTGCCAGTAGTAGTCCCGGGACTGAGCAGTACTTC. Translation gives CASSSPGTEQYF.

This clonotype was counted at least ten times. The chain carries TRBV3-1 and TRBJ2-7; D is unclear. The CDR3 consists of 14 residues. Germline assignment: CDR1 LGHDT and CDR2 YNNKEL (reference sequence). V dropped 2 bases and J dropped 2 bases, with 10 bases sitting between them. CDR3: CASSQWGRTYEQYF. Here the CDR3 DNA reads TGTGCCAGCAGCCAATGGGGTAGGACCTACGAGCAGTACTTC.

This chain's CDR3 is CASSSTQLAGGTEQFF. CDR3 DNA sequence: TGTGCCAGCAGCTCTACCCAACTAGCGGGGGGGACAGAGCAGTTCTTC. V gene TRBV13 combines with J gene TRBJ2-1; 13 bases match TRBD2. Germline V gene lookup returns CDR1 PRHDT and CDR2 FYEKMQ (reference sequence). Unmatched junction bases numbered 10, after V lost 4 bases and J lost 10 bases. The CDR3 extends over 16 amino acids.

The rearrangement links TRBV20-1 to TRBJ2-5; 10 positions agree with TRBD2. Germline trimming cut 5 bases from V and 4 bases from J; bases unmatched to any gene: 10. Germline V gene data show CDR1 as DFQATT and CDR2 as SNEGSKA (reference sequence). The CDR3 sequence is 15 residues long. The CDR3, as DNA: TGCAGTGCTCTTACTAGCGGGAACCGGAGAGAGACCCAGTACTTC. Translation: CSALTSGNRRETQYF.

The V gene is TRBV28, the J gene TRBJ1-1; 9 bases align to TRBD1. The CDR3 covers 14 residues. In germline, CDR1 is MDHEN, CDR2 SYDVKM. The V segment lost 5 bases and the J segment 8 bases; nucleotides outside the gene matches: 9. The CDR3 DNA reads TGTGCCAGCAGTCCCCGGACAGGGGCCGCGGAAGCTTTCTTT. This sequence encodes CASSPRTGAAEAFF.

V gene TRBV5-1 combines with J gene TRBJ2-7; D is possibly TRBD1 (5 bases). There are 14 residues in the CDR3. The V gene's germline CDR1 is SGHRS and CDR2 YFSETQ. Trimming removed 1 base from V and 3 bases from J, with 11 bases in between. The CDR3 region is CASSLTGIFYEQYF. The CDR3 DNA reads TGCGCCAGCAGCTTGACAGGAATCTTCTACGAGCAGTACTTC.

This clonotype came up a few times. The rearrangement links TRBV7-2 to TRBJ2-3; D may be TRBD1 (7 bases). V gave up 1 base and J gave up 9 bases, with 17 bases separating them. CDR3 length: 15 amino acids. Germline CDR1 is SGHTA and CDR2 is FQGNSA. CDR3 sequence reads: CASSLDRGVAVTQYF. DNA of the CDR3: TGTGCCAGCAGCTTAGACAGGGGCGTAGCGGTGACGCAGTATTTT. The full variable domain, with the rest looked up from reference TRBV7-2 and TRBJ2-3, is GAGVSQSPSNKVTEKGKDVELRCDPISGHTALYWYRQSLGQGLEFLIYFQGNSAPDKSGLPSDRFSAERTGGSVSTLTIQRTQQEDSAVYLCASSLDRGVAVTQYFGPGTRLTVL.

This clonotype was counted only a few times. The V and J genes are TRBV5-4 and TRBJ2-5; D tentatively reads TRBD1 or TRBD2 (5 bases each). Germline V CDR1 and CDR2: SGHNT, YYREEE (reference sequence). This CDR3 contains 16 residues. Between the trimmed V and J ends, which lost 8 bases and 2 bases, there was a span of 22 bases. The CDR3 DNA reads as TGTGCCAGTCGACCTCGGGGACCCGAGAAACAAGAGACCCAGTACTTC. It yields the protein CASRPRGPEKQETQYF.

The V and J genes are TRBV10-3 and TRBJ1-2; D is unresolved. Per the germline V gene, CDR1 is ENHRY and CDR2 is SYGVKD. This CDR3 spans 14 amino acids. Trimming removed 5 bases from V and 2 bases from J, with 12 bases in between. The CDR3 is CAISTPAPNYGYTF. For the CDR3, the DNA is TGTGCCATCAGTACACCCGCACCCAACTATGGCTACACCTTC.

This clonotype has just a few counts. V and J are TRBV20-1 and TRBJ1-6; the D gene is possibly TRBD1 (5 bases). The CDR3 extends over 13 amino acids. The germline V and J ends were trimmed by 1 base and 10 bases, with 11 bases remaining between them. Germline V CDR1 and CDR2: DFQATT, SNEGSKA (reference sequence). CDR3 in amino acids: CSARALTESPLHF. As DNA, the CDR3 is TGCAGTGCTAGAGCGTTGACAGAATCACCCCTCCACTTT.

The chain is built from TRBV4-1 and TRBJ2-1, with a weak D call TRBD2 (5 bases). Between the trimmed V and J ends, which lost 1 base and 6 bases, there was a span of 10 bases. Germline V gene data show CDR1 as MGHRA and CDR2 as YSYEKL. This CDR3 has 14 residues. The CDR3 loop is CASSQVWAGNEQFF. CDR3 coding DNA: TGCGCCAGCAGCCAAGTATGGGCGGGCAATGAGCAGTTCTTC.

CDR3: CASSSYLGQLSGANVLTF. The DNA for the CDR3 is TGTGCCAGCAGCTCCTACTTGGGACAGCTATCTGGGGCCAACGTCCTGACTTTC. This chain links TRBV27 with TRBJ2-6; TRBD1 agrees at 7 bases. The CDR3 has 18 amino acids. With V trimmed by 6 bases and J by 1 base, 12 bases remained unmatched. CDR1 is MNHEY, CDR2 SMNVEV, per germline (reference sequence).

The chain links TRBV5-1 to TRBJ2-5, with a tentative D call TRBD1 (5 bases). The CDR3 loop spans 14 amino acids. The germline CDR1 and CDR2 sequences are SGHRS and YFSETQ. The ends were cut back, 3 bases at V and 5 bases at J, with 14 bases in the middle. Written as DNA, the CDR3 is TGCGCCAGCAGCTGGAGCAGGGTTTGGGAGACCCAGTACTTC. Protein product: CASSWSRVWETQYF.

The V call is TRBV7-2, the J call TRBJ2-3; D uncertain. The CDR3 contains 14 residues. The germline gives CDR1 SGHTA, CDR2 FQGNSA. The V and J ends lost 2 bases and 0 bases respectively, with 6 bases between them. CDR3 loop: CASSLSWSTDTQYF. DNA for the CDR3: TGTGCCAGCAGCTTAAGCTGGAGCACAGATACGCAGTATTTT.

This clonotype was seen only a few times. The chain uses TRBV7-8 and TRBJ1-6, with D uncertain. V lost 5 bases and J 0 bases, leaving 8 bases between the germline ends. The V gene's germline CDR1 is SGHVS and CDR2 FQNEAQ. CDR3 length: 15 amino acids. The CDR3 loop is CASSPESSYNSPLHF. The DNA of the CDR3 is TGTGCCAGCAGCCCAGAGAGCTCCTATAATTCACCCCTCCACTTT.

The V call is TRBV14, the J call TRBJ1-1, with 7 bases lining up with TRBD1. CDR1 is SGHDN and CDR2 is FVKESK in the germline V gene. Trimming took 10 bases from V and 1 from J; bases not matched to a gene: 6. The CDR3 has 13 residues. CDR3 bases: TGTGCCACCCAGACAGGGTGGAACACTGAAGCTTTCTTT. It specifies CATQTGWNTEAFF. The full variable domain, rest sourced from reference TRBV14 and TRBJ1-1, is EAGVTQFPSHSVIEKGQTVTLRCDPISGHDNLYWYRRVMGKEIKFLLHFVKESKQDESGMPNNRFLAERTGGTYSTLKVQPAELEDSGVYFCATQTGWNTEAFFGQGTRLTVV.

The V gene is TRBV12-3 or TRBV12-4, the J gene TRBJ2-1; 8 bases fit TRBD1. The CDR3 consists of 16 residues. V dropped 6 bases and J dropped 2; count of bases not matched to a gene: 9. The CDR3 spells CASSRTGTGAYNEQFF. The CDR3 DNA reads as TGTGCCAGCAGCCGTACCGGGACAGGAGCCTACAATGAGCAGTTCTTC.